This T cell receptor (beta chain) was found in a study of resident and recirculating memory T cells in vitiligo. Study results and caveats: No single dominant TCR clone appeared; lesion clonality varied.

With regard to this clone: Its matching antigen is unknown.

Looked up from germline, CDR1 is MNHNS and CDR2 is SASEGT. This CDR3 region has 14 residues. The ends lost 7 bases at V and 8 bases at J; junction bases unmatched: 11. The data were produced by immunoSEQ multiplex PCR, yet TCRdb's version contains in-frame clones alone and is incomplete. The data show about 42,000 clones, about 90% seen once. V usage is TRBV6-1 and J usage is TRBJ1-1; 9 positions match TRBD1. This TCR was recovered from a male donor with vitiligo. Sequenced input: blood. CDR3 amino acids: CASNPINRGPEAFF. The CDR3 nucleotides are TGTGCCAGCAACCCAATTAACAGGGGGCCGGAAGCTTTCTTT.